The 9 T cell receptor beta chains listed next were all sequenced from one sample in a study of OX40 agonist ivuxolimab in advanced cancers. The method was immunoSEQ multiplex PCR; TCRdb's version includes in-frame clones alone and lacks a portion of them. The table shows around 14,000 clones, with about 94% occurring only once. The source was CD4+ or CD8+ T cells sorted from blood, collected in a trial of the OX40 agonist ivuxolimab. These receptor sequences come from an adult with an advanced solid tumor such as melanoma, head and neck, liver or kidney cancer.

The chain recombines TRBV11-2 with TRBJ2-5, with 7 bases aligning to TRBD2. V shed 10 bases and J 3 bases; nucleotides not matched to a gene: 20. CDR3 length: 17 amino acids. CDR1 and CDR2 from the germline V gene are SGHAT and FQNNGV. CDR3 in amino acids: CANHRVGGKMGEETQYF. The CDR3 nucleotides read TGTGCCAACCACCGGGTCGGGGGGAAAATGGGAGAAGAGACCCAGTACTTC.

The rearrangement joins TRBV27 to TRBJ2-7; TRBD2 might be the D (5 bases). V dropped 8 bases and J dropped 7 bases, with 27 bases sitting between them. The CDR3 is 16 residues long. CDR1 is MNHEY and CDR2 is SMNVEV in the germline V gene (reference sequence). CDR3 DNA sequence: TGTGCCAGCCAACCCTTTACCCCGGGAAAGACGGATGAGCAGTACTTC. Its protein is CASQPFTPGKTDEQYF.

The V and J genes are TRBV5-6 and TRBJ1-6; D gene ambiguous. CDR3 length: 14 amino acids. V shed 2 bases and J shed 5 bases, with 8 bases lying between them. Looked up from germline, CDR1 is SGHDT and CDR2 is YYEEEE. The CDR3 bases are TGTGCCAGCAGCTTTATTAAGGATAATTCACCCCTCCACTTT. It specifies CASSFIKDNSPLHF.

The chain recombines TRBV27 with TRBJ2-1; TRBD2 might be the D (6 bases). This CDR3 spans 14 amino acids. The V end lost 10 bases, the J end lost 2 bases, and 15 bases lay between the germline ends. Per the germline V gene, CDR1 is MNHEY and CDR2 is SMNVEV (reference sequence). CDR3 region: CATRLAPTYNEQFF. CDR3 DNA sequence: TGTGCCACCCGTCTAGCGCCCACCTACAATGAGCAGTTCTTC.

The CDR3 region has the DNA TGTGCCAGCAGCTTACTGGAGACCCAGTACTTC. Protein sequence: CASSLLETQYF. The chain joins TRBV13 to TRBJ2-5; the D is unclear. Germline V gene data show CDR1 as PRHDT and CDR2 as FYEKMQ (reference sequence). The CDR3 totals 11 residues. Between the trimmed V and J ends, which lost 2 bases and 5 bases, there was a span of 3 bases.

The DNA of the CDR3 is TGCAGCGCTCCGACAGGGGCAGATACGCAGTATTTT. Translated, it gives CSAPTGADTQYF. The rearrangement links TRBV29-1 to TRBJ2-3; TRBD1 agrees at 8 bases. Germline CDR1 SQVTM, CDR2 ANQGSEA. V lost 7 bases and J lost 4; bases outside the gene matches: 4. The CDR3 has 12 amino acids.

The chain combines TRBV7-9 with TRBJ2-7; the match to TRBD1 covers 7 bases. The CDR3 is 15 amino acids. The J segment lost 3 bases and the V segment lost 5 bases, leaving 10 bases of the junction unmatched. In germline, CDR1 is SEHNR, CDR2 FQNEAQ (reference sequence). CDR3 coding DNA: TGTGCCAGCAGCCAGGGGGTTTACACGGACTACGAGCAGTACTTC. This sequence encodes CASSQGVYTDYEQYF.

The rearrangement links TRBV2 to TRBJ1-5; possibly TRBD1 for D (6 bases). Looked up from germline, CDR1 is SNHLY and CDR2 is FYNNEI. The CDR3 loop spans 15 amino acids. V shed 5 bases and J shed 7 bases, with 18 bases lying between them. CDR3 sequence reads: CASSTPGHSEQPQHF. The CDR3 bases are TGTGCCAGCAGTACTCCGGGACACTCAGAGCAGCCCCAGCATTTT.

The chain couples TRBV4-1 to TRBJ2-7; weak D call: TRBD1 (6 bases). CDR3 length equals 15 residues. The germline V gene has CDR1 MGHRA and CDR2 YSYEKL. Trimming took 4 bases from V and 2 from J, leaving 15 bases between them. The CDR3 loop reads CASSLNWGRAYEQYF. In DNA, the CDR3 is TGCGCCAGCAGCCTAAATTGGGGGCGGGCCTACGAGCAGTACTTC.